The table lists the clone carrying this T cell receptor (beta chain) with many counts. Its specificity is not known. These data originate in a study of identical twins. Study-wide findings and caveats: The study found excess low generation probability among twin-shared out-of-frame alpha sequences. Twins' surplus sharing was weaker for beta out-of-frame sequences.

A single record per CDR3 protein comes from TCRdb applying MiXCR to the 5' RACE reads. The sample records around 690,000 distinct CDR3 sequences, around 21% being singletons. All donors comprised healthy Caucasians. V lost 7 bases and J 3 bases, leaving 4 bases between the germline ends. The CDR3 length is 11 residues. The same sample was also studied in work on T cells expressing NK-cell markers. That paper notes: Certain NKG2C+ T cell clones were expanded, and their HCMV specificity remained unclear.

Material: PBMCs. The TCR comes from a woman between 18 and 29 years old in good health. The chain recombines TRBV12-3 or TRBV12-4 with TRBJ2-1; D is undetermined. CDR3 sequence reads: CASKGYNEQFF. The CDR3 bases are TGTGCCAGCAAAGGCTACAATGAGCAGTTCTTC.